A selection of T cell receptor beta chains follows, all from one sample in a study of cytomegalovirus exposure and HLA in healthy donors. Sequencing was performed with immunoSEQ multiplex PCR; in TCRdb, only in-frame clones are kept and a portion is missing. The sample records about 200,000 clones, 70% to 85% being singletons. Sequencing was performed on PBMCs. The source is a woman in her twenties or thirties in good health and CMV-seropositive. The CDR3 runs from the conserved cysteine through the conserved F or W. The D gene is left open where the match is weak. A row's size may be missing; if present it is once, few, many or a size class.

clone_size	j_call	v_call	d_call	cdr3_aa	cdr3_nt
-	TRBJ1-1	TRBV7-9	-	CASSLGGGMNTEAFF	TGTGCCAGCAGCTTAGGGGGGGGGATGAACACTGAAGCTTTCTTT
-	TRBJ2-2	TRBV5-1	TRBD1	CASSSGQGSTNTGELFF	TGCGCCAGCAGCTCGGGACAGGGGTCTACGAACACCGGGGAGCTGTTTTTT
-	TRBJ2-2	TRBV29-1	-	CSVRTVNKGELFF	TGCAGCGTCAGGACAGTAAATAAGGGGGAGCTGTTTTTT
-	TRBJ1-1	TRBV29-1	-	CSVIYGGNTEAFF	TGCAGCGTCATATACGGGGGGAACACTGAAGCTTTCTTT
-	TRBJ2-1	TRBV5-1	TRBD1	CASSPGQGDNEQFF	TGCGCCAGCAGTCCGGGACAGGGAGACAATGAGCAGTTCTTC
-	TRBJ2-7	TRBV27	-	CASSWRGPYEQYF	TGTGCCAGCAGTTGGCGGGGACCCTACGAGCAGTACTTC
-	TRBJ2-7	TRBV27	TRBD2	CASSKLGGRGYEQYF	TGTGCCAGCAGCAAACTGGGGGGGAGGGGCTACGAGCAGTACTTC
-	TRBJ2-7	TRBV6-1	TRBD1	CASITKGGPYEQYF	TGTGCCAGCATTACCAAAGGGGGCCCCTACGAGCAGTACTTC
-	TRBJ2-3	TRBV4-1	TRBD2	CASSQGLAGGPSTDTQYF	TGCGCCAGCAGCCAGGGACTAGCGGGAGGACCTAGCACAGATACGCAGTATTTT
once	TRBJ2-1	TRBV27	TRBD2	CASSLVASGETEQFF	TGTGCCAGCAGTTTAGTGGCTAGCGGGGAGACTGAGCAGTTCTTC
-	TRBJ1-2	TRBV10-3	-	CAISEGTSGRGGYTF	TGTGCCATCAGTGAAGGGACATCTGGCAGGGGTGGCTACACCTTC
-	TRBJ2-1	TRBV6-1	-	CASSDNFNEQFF	TGTGCCAGCAGTGATAATTTTAATGAGCAGTTCTTC
-	TRBJ2-7	TRBV11-3	TRBD1	CASSRQGQSSYEQYF	TGTGCCAGCAGCAGACAGGGGCAAAGCTCCTACGAGCAGTACTTC
-	TRBJ2-5	TRBV6-6	TRBD1	CASRGDSFTGETQYF	TGTGCCAGCAGGGGGGACAGTTTCACGGGCGAGACCCAGTACTTC
-	TRBJ2-7	TRBV9	TRBD1	CASSVAGTGGYEQYF	TGTGCCAGCAGCGTAGCCGGGACAGGGGGTTACGAGCAGTACTTC
-	TRBJ2-3	TRBV7-9	-	CASSLAPRDTQYF	TGTGCCAGCAGCTTAGCGCCCAGAGATACGCAGTATTTT
-	TRBJ2-7	TRBV10-3	TRBD1	CAIGQGFDEQYF	TGTGCCATTGGACAGGGGTTCGACGAGCAGTACTTC
-	TRBJ1-2	TRBV6-1	-	CASRTGPDSNYGYTF	TGTGCCAGCAGAACCGGGCCGGACTCAAACTATGGCTACACCTTC
once	TRBJ1-2	TRBV19	TRBD1	CASSGGTVPYYGYTF	TGTGCCAGTAGTGGCGGGACAGTGCCATACTATGGCTACACCTTC
-	TRBJ1-2	TRBV6-5	TRBD1	CASSYSSQGAYGYTF	TGTGCCAGCAGTTACTCGAGTCAGGGGGCCTATGGCTACACCTTC
-	TRBJ2-1	TRBV2	-	CASDRDTKNEQFF	TGTGCCAGCGACCGGGACACAAAGAATGAGCAGTTCTTC
-	TRBJ2-3	TRBV7-8	TRBD2	CASNRLAGRSDTQYF	TGTGCCAGCAACCGACTAGCGGGAAGATCAGATACGCAGTATTTT
-	TRBJ2-1	TRBV2	TRBD2	CASSPGGGTSSYNEQFF	TGTGCCAGCAGCCCCGGGGGGGGCACGAGCTCCTACAATGAGCAGTTCTTC
few	TRBJ2-2	TRBV4-1	-	CASSQAEGHPGELFF	TGCGCCAGCAGCCAAGCGGAAGGACATCCCGGGGAGCTGTTTTTT
few	TRBJ1-1	TRBV5-4	-	CASSFSLEEVAFF	TGTGCCAGCAGCTTTTCCCTCGAGGAGGTAGCTTTCTTT
-	TRBJ1-1	TRBV7-9	TRBD1	CSSQGTGGGGNTEAFF	TGTTCCAGCCAGGGAACAGGGGGCGGAGGTAACACTGAAGCTTTCTTT
-	TRBJ1-5	TRBV6-5	TRBD1	CASSFDRGNQPQHF	TGTGCCAGCAGTTTCGACAGGGGGAATCAGCCCCAGCATTTT
-	TRBJ2-2	TRBV7-2	-	CASSSRRVLLGTGELFF	TGTGCCAGCAGCTCCCGGAGGGTACTTCTAGGAACCGGGGAGCTGTTTTTT
few	TRBJ2-7	TRBV7-2	TRBD1	CASSSSGTGTYEQYF	TGTGCCAGCAGCTCCTCCGGGACAGGGACCTACGAGCAGTACTTC
-	TRBJ1-4	TRBV9	-	CASSAALDRKLFF	TGTGCCAGCAGCGCCGCCCTGGACAGAAAACTGTTTTTT
-	TRBJ2-5	TRBV9	TRBD1	CASSVTGVLETQYF	TGTGCCAGCAGCGTGACAGGGGTATTGGAGACCCAGTACTTC
-	TRBJ2-2	TRBV29-1	TRBD1	CSVFPLGDSTGELFF	TGCAGCGTTTTTCCCCTTGGGGACAGCACCGGGGAGCTGTTTTTT
-	TRBJ1-1	TRBV5-1	-	CASSLDGSLLGTEAFF	TGCGCCAGCAGCTTGGACGGGTCCCTCCTTGGGACTGAAGCTTTCTTT
-	TRBJ1-2	TRBV6-5	-	CASSEGYYGYTF	TGTGCCAGCAGTGAGGGCTACTATGGCTACACCTTC
-	TRBJ1-2	TRBV7-2	TRBD1	CASSLSQGAYGYGYTF	TGTGCCAGCAGCTTAAGCCAGGGGGCATATGGCTATGGCTACACCTTC